This T cell receptor beta chain was sequenced in a study of CD8+ T cells in alopecia areata. About the research overall: Tofacitinib ran 6 to 18 months, followed by 6 months off drug. General observations from the study: A large proportion of expanded lesional clones were detected persisting in scalp and blood during tofacitinib. Among the 100 top clones, expanded CD8+ clones, like scalp clonality, were significantly decreased by tofacitinib. Scalp samples also yield sequences from resident alphabeta T cells of normal skin.

Germline CDR1 and CDR2: LGHNT and FRNRAP. The length of the CDR3 is 15 residues. The ends were cut back, 3 bases at V and 4 bases at J, with 12 bases in the middle. In each case, RNA was isolated and then reverse transcribed into cDNA as the sequencing template. Libraries were prepared by immunoSEQ multiplex PCR; TCRdb keeps only in-frame clonotypes and omits some of them. The table records about 140,000 clones, around four fifths of them present only once. Concerning this clone itself: What it binds is unknown.

Treatment here: oral pan-JAK inhibitor, 5-10 mg twice daily. The sequencing used CD8+ T cells sorted from blood, collected at week 4, from a patient treated with tofacitinib. The clonotype was recovered from a human donor with alopecia areata. The rearrangement links TRBV12-5 to TRBJ2-2; D unclear. CDR3 nucleotides: TGTGCTAGTGGTTTTTCCCTTAACGGCACCGGGGAGCTGTTTTTT. Translating it yields CASGFSLNGTGELFF.